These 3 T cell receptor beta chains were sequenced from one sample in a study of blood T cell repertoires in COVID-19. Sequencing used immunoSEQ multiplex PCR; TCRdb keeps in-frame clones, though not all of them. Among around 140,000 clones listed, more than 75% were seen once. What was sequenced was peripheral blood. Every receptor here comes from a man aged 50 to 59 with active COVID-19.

DNA of the CDR3: TGTGCCAGCAGCTTCCTTCTACAGGGGTCTAATGAAAAACTGTTTTTT. It encodes CASSFLLQGSNEKLFF. V gene TRBV7-9 combines with J gene TRBJ1-4, with TRBD1 matching 7 bases. From germline, CDR1 is SEHNR and CDR2 FQNEAQ (reference sequence). V trimming: 3 bases; J trimming: 3 bases; junction bases outside the gene matches: 7. The CDR3 has 16 amino acids. Full variable domain (missing parts from reference TRBV7-9 and TRBJ1-4): DTGVSQNPRHKITKRGQNVTFRCDPISEHNRLYWYRQTLGQGPEFLTYFQNEAQLEKSRLLSDRFSAERPKGSFSTLEIQRTEQGDSAMYLCASSFLLQGSNEKLFFGSGTQLSVL.

The CDR3 bases are TGTGCCAGTAGTATAGGGGGCTCAGGGCAGGTGAACACTGAAGCTTTCTTT. Translating it yields CASSIGGSGQVNTEAFF. The gene calls are TRBV19 and TRBJ1-1; D perhaps matches TRBD1 (5 bases). CDR1 LNHDA and CDR2 SQIVND come from the germline V gene (reference sequence). This CDR3 region has 17 residues. Trimming shortened V by 1 base and J by 0 bases, and 15 bases separated the two germline ends.

The CDR3 reads CASSKARGLPNLAIQYF. CDR3 sequence (DNA): TGTGCCAGCAGCAAAGCGCGCGGACTCCCTAATCTTGCCATTCAGTACTTC. The genes are TRBV21-1 and TRBJ2-4; the table's D call of TRBD2 was not tested on the DNA. TRBV21-1 is labeled a pseudogene. This CDR3 comprises 17 residues.